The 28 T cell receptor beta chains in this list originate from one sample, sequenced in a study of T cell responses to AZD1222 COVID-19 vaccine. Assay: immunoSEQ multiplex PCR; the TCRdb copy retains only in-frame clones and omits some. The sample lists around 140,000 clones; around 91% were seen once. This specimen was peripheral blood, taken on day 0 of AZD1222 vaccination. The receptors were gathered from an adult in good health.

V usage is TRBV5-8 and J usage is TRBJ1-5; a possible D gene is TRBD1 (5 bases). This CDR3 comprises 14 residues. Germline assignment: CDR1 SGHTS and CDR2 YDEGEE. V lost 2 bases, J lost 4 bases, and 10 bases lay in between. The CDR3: CASSFGTVNQPQHF. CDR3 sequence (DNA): TGTGCCAGCAGCTTCGGGACGGTGAATCAGCCCCAGCATTTT.

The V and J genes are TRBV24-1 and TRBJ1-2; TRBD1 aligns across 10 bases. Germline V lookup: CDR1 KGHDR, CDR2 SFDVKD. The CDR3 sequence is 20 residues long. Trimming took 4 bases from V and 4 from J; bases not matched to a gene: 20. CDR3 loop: CATSDETGTGESRPSYGYTF. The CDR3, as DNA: TGTGCCACCAGTGACGAAACCGGGACAGGGGAGTCCCGACCTAGCTATGGCTACACCTTC.

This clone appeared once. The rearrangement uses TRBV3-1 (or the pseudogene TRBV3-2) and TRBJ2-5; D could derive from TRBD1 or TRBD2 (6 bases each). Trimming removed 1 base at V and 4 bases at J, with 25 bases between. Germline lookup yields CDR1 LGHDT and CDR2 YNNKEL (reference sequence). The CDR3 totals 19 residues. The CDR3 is CASSQVTPRDISLGETQYF. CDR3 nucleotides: TGTGCCAGCAGCCAAGTAACCCCGCGGGACATCTCACTCGGAGAGACCCAGTACTTC.

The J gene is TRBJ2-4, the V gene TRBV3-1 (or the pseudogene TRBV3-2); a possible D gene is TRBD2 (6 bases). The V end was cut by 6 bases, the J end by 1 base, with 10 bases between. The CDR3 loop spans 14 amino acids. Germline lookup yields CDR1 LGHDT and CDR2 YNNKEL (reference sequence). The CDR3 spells CASSKRGAKNIQYF. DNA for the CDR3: TGTGCCAGCAGTAAACGGGGGGCCAAAAACATTCAGTACTTC.

The CDR3 is CASSRRGTTNTGELFF. In nucleotides, the CDR3 is TGTGCCAGCAGCCGCAGGGGGACAACGAACACCGGGGAGCTGTTTTTT. This chain joins TRBV7-9 and TRBJ2-2; 7 nucleotides agree with TRBD1. J gave up 0 bases and V 5 bases, and 6 bases lay outside the gene matches. Germline CDR1 reads SEHNR; CDR2 reads FQNEAQ (reference sequence). This CDR3 is built from 16 residues.

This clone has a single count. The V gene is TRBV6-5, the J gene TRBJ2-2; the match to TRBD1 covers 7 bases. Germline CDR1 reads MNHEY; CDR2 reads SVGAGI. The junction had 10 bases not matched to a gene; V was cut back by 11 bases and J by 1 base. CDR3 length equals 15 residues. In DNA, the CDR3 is TGTGCCCTCGCAACTGGGACAGTGAACACCGGGGAGCTGTTTTTT. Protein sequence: CALATGTVNTGELFF.

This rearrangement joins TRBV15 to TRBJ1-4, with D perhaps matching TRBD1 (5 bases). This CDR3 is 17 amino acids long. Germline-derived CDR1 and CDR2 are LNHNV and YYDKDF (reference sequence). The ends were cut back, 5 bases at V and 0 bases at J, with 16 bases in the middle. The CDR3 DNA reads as TGTGCCACCAGCCCCCCGGGGGGGGTTGCAACTAATGAAAAACTGTTTTTT. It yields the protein CATSPPGGVATNEKLFF.

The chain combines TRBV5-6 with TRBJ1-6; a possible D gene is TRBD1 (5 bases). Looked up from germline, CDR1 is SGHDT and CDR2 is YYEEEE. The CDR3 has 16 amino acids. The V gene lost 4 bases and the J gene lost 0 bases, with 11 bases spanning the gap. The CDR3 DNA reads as TGTGCCAGCAGCCCGGGGGGGAGCTCCTATAATTCACCCCTCCACTTT. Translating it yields CASSPGGSSYNSPLHF.

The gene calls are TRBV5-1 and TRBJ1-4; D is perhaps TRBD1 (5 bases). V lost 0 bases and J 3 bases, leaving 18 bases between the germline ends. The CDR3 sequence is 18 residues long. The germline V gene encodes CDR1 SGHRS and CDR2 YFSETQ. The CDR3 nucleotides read TGCGCCAGCAGCTTGGGGGCCTTTTCAGGGACCTCTAATGAAAAACTGTTTTTT. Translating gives CASSLGAFSGTSNEKLFF.

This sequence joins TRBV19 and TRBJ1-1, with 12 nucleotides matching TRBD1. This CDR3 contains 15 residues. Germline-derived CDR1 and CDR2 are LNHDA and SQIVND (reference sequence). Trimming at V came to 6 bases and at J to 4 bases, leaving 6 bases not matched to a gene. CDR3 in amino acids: CASRTGTGGLTEAFF. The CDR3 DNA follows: TGTGCCAGTAGAACCGGGACAGGGGGCCTCACTGAAGCTTTCTTT.

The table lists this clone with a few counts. Here the CDR3 reads CASGKRQPYGYTF. CDR3 in DNA: TGTGCCAGCGGCAAGCGACAGCCCTATGGCTACACCTTC. V and J are TRBV28 and TRBJ1-2; maybe TRBD1 (5 bases). Germline lookup yields CDR1 MDHEN and CDR2 SYDVKM. The CDR3 is 13 residues long. V lost 8 bases, J lost 4 bases, and 14 bases lay in between.

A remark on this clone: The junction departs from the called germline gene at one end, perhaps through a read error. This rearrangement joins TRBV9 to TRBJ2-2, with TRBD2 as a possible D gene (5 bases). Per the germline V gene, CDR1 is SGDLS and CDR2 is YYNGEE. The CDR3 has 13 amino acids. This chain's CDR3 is CASSPGNNGELFF. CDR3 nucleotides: TGTGCCAGCAGCCCCGGGAACAACGGGGAGCTGTTTTTT.

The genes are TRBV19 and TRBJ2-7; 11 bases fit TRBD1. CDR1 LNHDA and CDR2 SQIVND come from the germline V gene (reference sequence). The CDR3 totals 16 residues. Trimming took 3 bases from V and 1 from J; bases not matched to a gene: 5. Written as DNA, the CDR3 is TGTGCCAGTAGTATGGCAGGGGACAGGGGGTCCTACGAGCAGTACTTC. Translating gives CASSMAGDRGSYEQYF.

The CDR3 sequence is CSVEGSLEQFF. The CDR3, as DNA: TGCAGCGTTGAGGGTAGCCTGGAGCAGTTCTTC. This chain uses TRBV29-1 with TRBJ2-1; D not resolved. The V end was cut by 3 bases, the J end by 10 bases, with 10 bases between. This CDR3 has 11 amino acids. CDR1 and CDR2 (germline): SQVTM, ANQGSEA.

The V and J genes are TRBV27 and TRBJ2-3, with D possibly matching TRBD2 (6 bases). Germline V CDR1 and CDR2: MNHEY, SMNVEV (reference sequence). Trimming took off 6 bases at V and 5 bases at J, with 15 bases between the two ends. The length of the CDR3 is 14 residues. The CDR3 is CASSRRGSGDTQYF. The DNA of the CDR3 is TGTGCCAGCAGCCGGCGGGGTTCCGGAGATACGCAGTATTTT.

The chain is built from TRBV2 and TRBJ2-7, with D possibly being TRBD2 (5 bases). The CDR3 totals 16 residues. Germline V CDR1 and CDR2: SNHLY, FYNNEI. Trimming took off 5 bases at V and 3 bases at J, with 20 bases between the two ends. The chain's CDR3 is CASSPEGTGPGYEQYF. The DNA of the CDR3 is TGTGCCAGCAGTCCCGAGGGCACCGGCCCGGGCTACGAGCAGTACTTC.

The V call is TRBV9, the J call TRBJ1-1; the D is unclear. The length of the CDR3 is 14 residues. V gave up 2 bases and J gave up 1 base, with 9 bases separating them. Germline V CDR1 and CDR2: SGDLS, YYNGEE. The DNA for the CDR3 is TGTGCCAGCAGCGTGAAAAGCCAGAACACTGAAGCTTTCTTT. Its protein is CASSVKSQNTEAFF. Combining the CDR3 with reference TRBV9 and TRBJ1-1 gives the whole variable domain DSGVTQTPKHLITATGQRVTLRCSPRSGDLSVYWYQQSLDQGLQFLIQYYNGEERAKGNILERFSAQQFPDLHSELNLSSLELGDSALYFCASSVKSQNTEAFFGQGTRLTVV.

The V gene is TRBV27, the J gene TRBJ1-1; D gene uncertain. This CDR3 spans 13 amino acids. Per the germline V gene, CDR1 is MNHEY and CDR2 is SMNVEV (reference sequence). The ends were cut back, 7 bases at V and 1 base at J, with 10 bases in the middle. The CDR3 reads CASNNWGNTEAFF. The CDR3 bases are TGTGCCAGCAACAATTGGGGGAACACTGAAGCTTTCTTT.

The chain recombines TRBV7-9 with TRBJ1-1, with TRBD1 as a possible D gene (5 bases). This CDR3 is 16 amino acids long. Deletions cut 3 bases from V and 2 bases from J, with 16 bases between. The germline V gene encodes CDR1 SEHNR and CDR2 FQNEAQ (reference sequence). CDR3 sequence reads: CASSFGPGLINTEAFF. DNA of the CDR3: TGTGCCAGCAGCTTTGGCCCGGGACTGATAAACACTGAAGCTTTCTTT.

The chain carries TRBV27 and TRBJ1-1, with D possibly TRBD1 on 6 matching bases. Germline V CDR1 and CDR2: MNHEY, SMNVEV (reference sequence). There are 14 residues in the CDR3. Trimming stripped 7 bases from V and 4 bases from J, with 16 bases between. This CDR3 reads CASTERGGGTEAFF. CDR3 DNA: TGTGCCAGCACCGAAAGGGGGGGAGGCACTGAAGCTTTCTTT.

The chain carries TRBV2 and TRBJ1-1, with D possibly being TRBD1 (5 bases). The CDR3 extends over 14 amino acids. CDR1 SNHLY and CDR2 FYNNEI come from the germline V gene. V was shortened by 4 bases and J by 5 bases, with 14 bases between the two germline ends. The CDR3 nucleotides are TGTGCCAGCAGTGGTTCAGGGCGGTATACTGAAGCTTTCTTT. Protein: CASSGSGRYTEAFF.

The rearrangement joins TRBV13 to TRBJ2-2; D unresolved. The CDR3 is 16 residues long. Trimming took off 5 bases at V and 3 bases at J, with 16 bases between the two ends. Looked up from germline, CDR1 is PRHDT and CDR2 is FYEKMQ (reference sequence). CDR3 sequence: CASSPQGARDTGELFF. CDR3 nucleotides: TGTGCCAGCAGCCCCCAAGGTGCCCGGGACACCGGGGAGCTGTTTTTT.

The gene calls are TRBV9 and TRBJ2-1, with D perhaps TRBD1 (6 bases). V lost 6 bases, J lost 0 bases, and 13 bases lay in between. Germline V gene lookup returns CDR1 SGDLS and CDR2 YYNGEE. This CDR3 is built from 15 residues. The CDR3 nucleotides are TGTGCCAGCAACCCTACAGGGAGCTCCTACAATGAGCAGTTCTTC. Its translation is CASNPTGSSYNEQFF. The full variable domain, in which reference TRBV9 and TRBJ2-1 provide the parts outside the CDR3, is DSGVTQTPKHLITATGQRVTLRCSPRSGDLSVYWYQQSLDQGLQFLIQYYNGEERAKGNILERFSAQQFPDLHSELNLSSLELGDSALYFCASNPTGSSYNEQFFGPGTRLTVL.

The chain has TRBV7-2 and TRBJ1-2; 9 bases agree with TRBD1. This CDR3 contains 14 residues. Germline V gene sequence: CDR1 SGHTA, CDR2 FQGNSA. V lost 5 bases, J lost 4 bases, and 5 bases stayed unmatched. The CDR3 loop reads CASSGDRASYGYTF. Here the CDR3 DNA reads TGTGCCAGCAGCGGGGACAGGGCCAGCTATGGCTACACCTTC. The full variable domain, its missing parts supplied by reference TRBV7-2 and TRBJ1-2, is GAGVSQSPSNKVTEKGKDVELRCDPISGHTALYWYRQSLGQGLEFLIYFQGNSAPDKSGLPSDRFSAERTGGSVSTLTIQRTQQEDSAVYLCASSGDRASYGYTFGSGTRLTVV.

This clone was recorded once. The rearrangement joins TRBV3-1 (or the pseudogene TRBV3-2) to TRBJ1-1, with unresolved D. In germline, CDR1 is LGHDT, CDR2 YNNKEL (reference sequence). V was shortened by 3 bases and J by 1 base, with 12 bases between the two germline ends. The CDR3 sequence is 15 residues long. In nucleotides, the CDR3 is TGTGCCAGCAGCCATTCGTTGTACGCGAACACTGAAGCTTTCTTT. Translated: CASSHSLYANTEAFF.

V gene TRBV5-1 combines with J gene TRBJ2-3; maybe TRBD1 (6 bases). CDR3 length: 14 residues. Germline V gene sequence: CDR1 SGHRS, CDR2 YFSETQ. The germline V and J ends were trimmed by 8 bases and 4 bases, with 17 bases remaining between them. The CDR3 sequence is CASRDTARADTQYF. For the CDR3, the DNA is TGCGCCAGTCGGGACACGGCCCGGGCAGATACGCAGTATTTT.

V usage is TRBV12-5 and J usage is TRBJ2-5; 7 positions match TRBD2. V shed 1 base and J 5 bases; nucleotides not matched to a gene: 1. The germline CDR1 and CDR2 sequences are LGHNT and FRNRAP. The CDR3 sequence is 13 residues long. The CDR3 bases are TGTGCTAGTGGTTTGGGGCGGGAGGAGACCCAGTACTTC. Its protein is CASGLGREETQYF. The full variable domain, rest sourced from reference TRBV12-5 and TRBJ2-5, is DARVTQTPRHKVTEMGQEVTMRCQPILGHNTVFWYRQTMMQGLELLAYFRNRAPLDDSGMPKDRFSAEMPDATLATLKIQPSEPRDSAVYFCASGLGREETQYFGPGTRLLVL.

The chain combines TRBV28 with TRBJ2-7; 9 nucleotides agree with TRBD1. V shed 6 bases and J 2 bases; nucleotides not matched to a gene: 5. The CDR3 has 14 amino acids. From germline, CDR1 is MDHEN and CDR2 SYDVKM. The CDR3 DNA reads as TGTGCCAGCAGAACCGGACAGGGGACCTACGAGCAGTACTTC. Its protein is CASRTGQGTYEQYF. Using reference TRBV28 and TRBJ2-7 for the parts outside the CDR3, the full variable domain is DVKVTQSSRYLVKRTGEKVFLECVQDMDHENMFWYRQDPGLGLRLIYFSYDVKMKEKGDIPEGYSVSREKKERFSLILESASTNQTSMYLCASRTGQGTYEQYFGPGTRLTVT.